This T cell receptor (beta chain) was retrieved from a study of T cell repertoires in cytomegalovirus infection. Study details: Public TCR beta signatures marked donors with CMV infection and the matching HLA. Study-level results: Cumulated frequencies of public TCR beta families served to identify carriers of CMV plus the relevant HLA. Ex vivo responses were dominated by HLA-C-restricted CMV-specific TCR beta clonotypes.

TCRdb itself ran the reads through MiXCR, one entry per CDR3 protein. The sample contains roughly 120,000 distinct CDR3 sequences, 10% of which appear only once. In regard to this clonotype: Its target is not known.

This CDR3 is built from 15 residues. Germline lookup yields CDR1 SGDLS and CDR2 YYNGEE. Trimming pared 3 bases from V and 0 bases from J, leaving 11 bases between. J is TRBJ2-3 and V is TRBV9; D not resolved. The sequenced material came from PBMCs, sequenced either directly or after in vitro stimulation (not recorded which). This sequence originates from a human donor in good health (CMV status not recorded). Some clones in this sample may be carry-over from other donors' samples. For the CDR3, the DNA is TGTGCCAGCAGCGAGACCCCCTCAAGCACAGATACGCAGTATTTT. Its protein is CASSETPSSTDTQYF.